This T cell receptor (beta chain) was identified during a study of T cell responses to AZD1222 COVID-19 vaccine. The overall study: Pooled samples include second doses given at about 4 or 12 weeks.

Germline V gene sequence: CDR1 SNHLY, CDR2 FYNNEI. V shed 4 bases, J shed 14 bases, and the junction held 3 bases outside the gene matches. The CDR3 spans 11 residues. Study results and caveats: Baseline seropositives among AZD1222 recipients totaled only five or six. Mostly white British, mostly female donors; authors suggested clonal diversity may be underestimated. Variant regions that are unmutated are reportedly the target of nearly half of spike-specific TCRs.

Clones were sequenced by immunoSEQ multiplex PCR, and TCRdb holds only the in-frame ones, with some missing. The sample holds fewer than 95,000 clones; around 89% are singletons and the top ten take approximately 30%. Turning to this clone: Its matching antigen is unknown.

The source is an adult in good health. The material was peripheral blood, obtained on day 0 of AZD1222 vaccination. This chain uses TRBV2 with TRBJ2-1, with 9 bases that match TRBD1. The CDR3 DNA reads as TGTGCCAGCAGTGTACGGGACAGGGAGTTCTTC. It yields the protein CASSVRDREFF.